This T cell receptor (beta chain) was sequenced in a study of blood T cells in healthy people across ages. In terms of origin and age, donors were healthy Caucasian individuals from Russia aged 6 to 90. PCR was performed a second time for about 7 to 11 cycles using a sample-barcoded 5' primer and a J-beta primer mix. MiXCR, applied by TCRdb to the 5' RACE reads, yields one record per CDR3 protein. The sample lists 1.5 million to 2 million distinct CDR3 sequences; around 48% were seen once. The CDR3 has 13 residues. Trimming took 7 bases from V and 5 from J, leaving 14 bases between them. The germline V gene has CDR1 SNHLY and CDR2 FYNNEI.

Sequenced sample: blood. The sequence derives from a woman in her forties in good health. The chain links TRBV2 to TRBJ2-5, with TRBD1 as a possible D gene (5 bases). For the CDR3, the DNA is TGTGCCAGCATTTCAGGGCTAGAGGAGACCCAGTACTTC. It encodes CASISGLEETQYF.